This passage covers 27 T cell receptor beta chains from one sample sequenced in a study of T-cell reconstitution after alpha-beta-depleted transplantation in children. Unique molecular identifiers were built into the TCRbeta library. MiXCR was run by TCRdb on the PCR reads, yielding one entry per CDR3 protein. This sample carries 900,000 or so distinct CDR3 sequences, roughly 16% of them seen once, and the ten largest clones take roughly 5%. The starting material was PBMCs, mostly from graft donor cells, obtained 360 days after TCRalphabeta/CD19-depleted stem cell transplant. These receptors all stem from a male patient aged 5 to 17 who had a stem cell transplant for acute lymphoblastic leukemia, so the T cells may come from the graft donor.

The chain uses TRBV6-1 and TRBJ1-5; TRBD1 agrees at 8 bases. Germline CDR1 MNHNS, CDR2 SASEGT. Trimming removed 2 bases from V and 6 bases from J; junction bases left unmatched: 3. The CDR3 is 14 residues long. The CDR3 DNA follows: TGTGCCAGCAGTGAACAGGGGGCCGTTCAGCCCCAGCATTTT. Residues: CASSEQGAVQPQHF.

This clonotype was picked up a small number of times. The chain links TRBV14 to TRBJ1-1, with TRBD1 matching 8 bases. This CDR3 contains 15 residues. Trimming removed 1 base from V and 4 bases from J; junction bases left unmatched: 5. CDR1 and CDR2 (germline): SGHDN, FVKESK. The CDR3, as DNA: TGTGCCAGCAGCCAAGTAAGGACAGGGTCCACTGAAGCTTTCTTT. The encoded protein is CASSQVRTGSTEAFF.

This sequence joins TRBV25-1 and TRBJ1-4, with 9 bases aligning to TRBD1. Germline CDR1 is MGHDK and CDR2 is SYGVNS. The J segment lost 8 bases and the V segment lost 3 bases, leaving 7 bases of the junction unmatched. This CDR3 comprises 15 residues. This CDR3 is CASSEPDRGGEKLFF. DNA for the CDR3: TGTGCCAGCAGTGAGCCGGACAGGGGAGGGGAAAAACTGTTTTTT. The full variable domain, with the rest looked up from reference TRBV25-1 and TRBJ1-4, is EADIYQTPRYLVIGTGKKITLECSQTMGHDKMYWYQQDPGMELHLIHYSYGVNSTEKGDLSSESTVSRIRTEHFPLTLESARPSHTSQYLCASSEPDRGGEKLFFGSGTQLSVL.

The chain has TRBV5-1 and TRBJ2-1; 8 bases agree with TRBD2. Germline V gives CDR1 SGHRS, CDR2 YFSETQ. J was trimmed by 8 bases and V by 2 bases; bases with no gene match: 9. The CDR3 contains 15 residues. The DNA for the CDR3 is TGCGCCAGCAGCTTCCGGGAGGGCCGATTGGATGAGCAGTTCTTC. Translating gives CASSFREGRLDEQFF.

In this sample, this clonotype turned up a few times. The V and J genes are TRBV4-2 and TRBJ2-1, with 15 bases matching TRBD2. Trimming removed 3 bases from V and 7 bases from J; junction bases left unmatched: 4. Germline-derived CDR1 and CDR2 are LGHNA and YNFKEQ. CDR3 length: 16 amino acids. Here the CDR3 DNA reads TGTGCCAGCAGCCATCCCGGGACTAGCGGGGGGAATGAGCAGTTCTTC. This encodes CASSHPGTSGGNEQFF.

This clonotype has more than one count but fewer than ten. The chain combines TRBV5-1 with TRBJ2-7, with D perhaps TRBD1 (5 bases). This CDR3 region has 14 residues. Trimming stripped 2 bases from V and 4 bases from J, with 13 bases between. CDR1 and CDR2 (germline): SGHRS, YFSETQ. CDR3 loop: CASSFRTLEYEQYF. The CDR3 bases are TGCGCCAGCAGCTTCCGGACACTCGAGTACGAGCAGTACTTC.

The chain employs TRBV5-1 and TRBJ2-1; a weak D match, TRBD2 (5 bases). Germline lookup yields CDR1 SGHRS and CDR2 YFSETQ. V was pared by 2 bases and J by 2 bases, with 11 bases between. This CDR3 contains 15 residues. CDR3: CASSFTRNPYNEQFF. The CDR3 DNA reads as TGCGCCAGCAGCTTTACTAGAAATCCCTACAATGAGCAGTTCTTC.

This clonotype was seen a single time. V is TRBV18 and J is TRBJ2-3; 10 bases map to TRBD2. Per the germline V gene, CDR1 is KGHSH and CDR2 is LQKENI. The CDR3 length is 18 residues. The ends lost 3 bases at V and 0 bases at J; junction bases unmatched: 9. The CDR3 loop is CASSPPGIAGGSTDTQYF. CDR3 in DNA: TGTGCCAGCTCACCCCCGGGAATAGCGGGAGGAAGCACAGATACGCAGTATTTT.

This chain connects TRBV12-3 or TRBV12-4 to TRBJ2-7; D may match TRBD1 or TRBD2 (5 bases each). This CDR3 has 14 residues. The ends were cut back, 6 bases at V and 7 bases at J, with 19 bases in the middle. CDR3 loop: CASSPWGSRREQYF. The CDR3 bases are TGTGCCAGCAGCCCCTGGGGGAGCAGGAGGGAGCAGTACTTC.

This clonotype was observed a few times. V and J are TRBV2 and TRBJ2-3, with 14 nucleotides matching TRBD2. Trimming cost V 3 bases and J 2 bases; bases outside gene matches: 10. The germline V gene has CDR1 SNHLY and CDR2 FYNNEI. This CDR3 region has 19 residues. CDR3 loop: CASSDGRTSGRKFTDTQYF. As DNA, the CDR3 is TGTGCCAGCAGTGACGGGAGGACTAGCGGGAGGAAATTCACAGATACGCAGTATTTT.

The J gene is TRBJ2-7, the V gene TRBV21-1; no DNA check was done on the table's D call, TRBD2. TRBV21-1 is a known pseudogene. The CDR3 extends over 16 amino acids. CDR3 in DNA: TGTGCCAGCAGCCGCCGACTAGCGGCCCCCCGAGGCGAGCAGTACTTC. It specifies CASSRRLAAPRGEQYF.

This clonotype was counted between two and nine times. The genes are TRBV5-4 and TRBJ2-5; either TRBD1 or TRBD2 may supply D (5 bases each). The germline V gene encodes CDR1 SGHNT and CDR2 YYREEE (reference sequence). V was shortened by 3 bases and J by 1 base, with 10 bases between the two germline ends. The CDR3 extends over 14 amino acids. Here the CDR3 DNA reads TGTGCCAGCAGCTGGGACGGGTCCCAAGAGACCCAGTACTTC. This codes for CASSWDGSQETQYF.

In this sample, this clonotype turned up many times. This chain uses TRBV20-1 with TRBJ2-7; no firm D call. Germline CDR1 DFQATT, CDR2 SNEGSKA (reference sequence). The length of the CDR3 is 13 residues. V was pared by 3 bases and J by 3 bases, with 12 bases between. The CDR3 bases are TGCAGTGCTAGTTCCCTGAATGGCTACGAGCAGTACTTC. Amino acids: CSASSLNGYEQYF.

This clonotype was observed a handful of times. The rearrangement uses TRBV12-3 or TRBV12-4 and TRBJ2-1; D may be TRBD2 (6 bases). V was pared by 3 bases and J by 7 bases, with 16 bases between. This CDR3 is 15 amino acids long. In nucleotides, the CDR3 is TGTGCCAGCAGTTTTGCGGGGAGAGAGAGAAATGAGCAGTTCTTC. This encodes CASSFAGRERNEQFF.

The J gene is TRBJ2-3, the V gene TRBV5-4, with D possibly matching TRBD2 (6 bases). The CDR3 runs to 15 residues. In germline, CDR1 is SGHNT, CDR2 YYREEE (reference sequence). V was cut by 0 bases and J by 7 bases, with 15 bases left in between. The CDR3 DNA is TGTGCCAGCAGCTTGGTGGGGACTCCGCGGAATACGCAGTATTTT. The encoded protein is CASSLVGTPRNTQYF. The full variable domain, rest sourced from reference TRBV5-4 and TRBJ2-3, is ETGVTQSPTHLIKTRGQQVTLRCSSQSGHNTVSWYQQALGQGPQFIFQYYREEENGRGNFPPRFSGLQFPNYSSELNVNALELDDSALYLCASSLVGTPRNTQYFGPGTRLTVL.

The V and J genes are TRBV5-3 and TRBJ2-7; D remains unclear. TRBV5-3 is an ORF, and what it does is uncertain. Trimming removed 4 bases from V and 0 bases from J, with 14 bases in between. The CDR3 consists of 15 residues. CDR3 loop: CARSQIHLDSYEQYF. CDR3 sequence (DNA): TGTGCCAGAAGCCAGATTCATTTGGACTCCTACGAGCAGTACTTC.

This chain links TRBV10-3 with TRBJ2-1; 8 positions agree with TRBD2. CDR1 and CDR2 from the germline V gene are ENHRY and SYGVKD. V was clipped by 4 bases and J by 8 bases; unmatched bases: 4. This CDR3 spans 13 amino acids. This CDR3 reads CAISGTSSDEQFF. In nucleotides, the CDR3 is TGTGCCATCAGTGGGACTAGCAGCGATGAGCAGTTCTTC.

This rearrangement joins TRBV7-9 to TRBJ2-5; D unresolved. This CDR3 is built from 15 residues. V lost 0 bases, J lost 5 bases, and 13 bases lay in between. The V gene's germline CDR1 is SEHNR and CDR2 FQNEAQ (reference sequence). The CDR3 sequence: CASSLAYRGRETQYF. CDR3 bases: TGTGCCAGCAGCTTAGCGTACCGAGGAAGGGAGACCCAGTACTTC.

The chain couples TRBV7-9 to TRBJ2-7, with D perhaps matching TRBD1 (6 bases). CDR1 is SEHNR, CDR2 FQNEAQ, per germline (reference sequence). The CDR3 has 16 residues. The V end lost 2 bases, the J end lost 4 bases, and 18 bases lay between the germline ends. The CDR3 here is CASSLPPGKGGYEQYF. CDR3 DNA sequence: TGTGCCAGCAGCTTACCCCCGGGGAAAGGGGGATACGAGCAGTACTTC. The full variable domain, in which reference TRBV7-9 and TRBJ2-7 provide the parts outside the CDR3, is DTGVSQNPRHKITKRGQNVTFRCDPISEHNRLYWYRQTLGQGPEFLTYFQNEAQLEKSRLLSDRFSAERPKGSFSTLEIQRTEQGDSAMYLCASSLPPGKGGYEQYFGPGTRLTVT.

This clonotype appeared a few times. This chain uses TRBV10-2 with TRBJ2-7; D is unresolved. With 4 bases removed from V and 2 bases from J, the gap between germline ends came to 12 bases. The CDR3 runs 14 residues. CDR1 is WSHSY, CDR2 SAAADI, per germline. Written as DNA, the CDR3 is TGCGCCAGCAGTGCAGTTAGTCAGACCTACGAGCAGTACTTC. This sequence encodes CASSAVSQTYEQYF.

The gene calls are TRBV10-2 and TRBJ1-1, with D possibly TRBD1 on 6 matching bases. Germline loops: CDR1 WSHSY, CDR2 SAAADI. The CDR3 has 14 residues. Trimming took 7 bases from V and 5 from J, leaving 17 bases between them. CDR3: CASKWGQGGTEAFF. In nucleotides, the CDR3 is TGCGCCAGCAAATGGGGGCAGGGCGGGACTGAAGCTTTCTTT.

This clonotype occurred a few times. The chain recombines TRBV24-1 with TRBJ1-4; the match to TRBD1 covers 7 bases. There are 15 residues in the CDR3. The V segment lost 4 bases and the J segment 5 bases; nucleotides outside the gene matches: 6. The germline gives CDR1 KGHDR, CDR2 SFDVKD. For the CDR3, the DNA is TGTGCCACCAGTGACTCCGGGACAGCGAATGAAAAACTGTTTTTT. Its translation is CATSDSGTANEKLFF.

The gene calls are TRBV12-3 or TRBV12-4 and TRBJ2-2; weak D call: TRBD2 (6 bases). Between the trimmed V and J ends, which lost 3 bases and 7 bases, there was a span of 12 bases. This CDR3 is 14 amino acids long. CDR3 loop: CASSLGLLRGELFF. The CDR3 DNA is TGTGCCAGCAGTTTGGGACTCCTCCGCGGGGAGCTGTTTTTT.

J is TRBJ2-7 and V is TRBV20-1; D is tentatively TRBD1 or TRBD2 (5 bases each). Germline loops: CDR1 DFQATT, CDR2 SNEGSKA (reference sequence). Trimming left V 8 bases short and J 3 bases short, with 14 bases between. This CDR3 comprises 12 residues. The CDR3 reads CSTGTPDYEQYF. The CDR3, as DNA: TGCAGTACCGGGACCCCTGACTACGAGCAGTACTTC.

The rearrangement joins TRBV20-1 to TRBJ2-3, with 9 bases matching TRBD1. CDR3 size: 14 residues. J lost 3 bases, V lost 3 bases, and 4 bases had no gene match. The germline CDR1 and CDR2 sequences are DFQATT and SNEGSKA (reference sequence). CDR3 sequence: CSASHRGRTDTQYF. The CDR3 DNA sequence: TGCAGTGCTAGCCACAGGGGGCGGACAGATACGCAGTATTTT.

V and J are TRBV12-3 or TRBV12-4 and TRBJ1-2, with D unresolved. This CDR3 spans 11 amino acids. Between the trimmed V and J ends, which lost 2 bases and 7 bases, there was a span of 5 bases. The CDR3 protein is CASSLRPGYTF. The CDR3 DNA follows: TGTGCCAGCAGTTTAAGGCCTGGCTACACCTTC.

This clonotype was recorded a few times. The genes are TRBV4-1 and TRBJ2-3; 12 bases are a match to TRBD2. J was trimmed by 4 bases and V by 0 bases; bases with no gene match: 5. This CDR3 has 17 residues. Germline V gene data show CDR1 as MGHRA and CDR2 as YSYEKL. The CDR3 bases are TGCGCCAGCAGCCAAGATTGGACTAGCGGGATCTCAGATACGCAGTATTTT. Translating gives CASSQDWTSGISDTQYF.